This T cell receptor (beta chain) came from a study of blood T cells in healthy people across ages. A second PCR, run for roughly 7 to 11 cycles, used a sample-barcoded 5' primer plus a J-beta primer mix. TCRdb independently ran MiXCR on the 5' RACE reads; one entry per CDR3 protein. The sample yields about 970,000 distinct CDR3 sequences, around 54% seen once. Trimming cost V 4 bases and J 1 base, with 11 bases left between them. CDR1 and CDR2 (germline): SQVTM, ANQGSEA. CDR3 length equals 13 residues. General observations from the study: The donors' CMV status was not determined, possibly confounding changes in expanded clonotypes.

At least 5.5 micrograms of total RNA were extracted per sample. Worth noting for this clonotype: Its antigen is undetermined.

The TCR was taken from a woman aged 60 to 75 in good health. This chain joins TRBV29-1 and TRBJ2-7; D is ambiguous. The sequencing input was blood. The CDR3 sequence is CSVAKSGSYEQYF. The CDR3 DNA sequence: TGCAGCGTTGCCAAATCCGGGTCCTACGAGCAGTACTTC.